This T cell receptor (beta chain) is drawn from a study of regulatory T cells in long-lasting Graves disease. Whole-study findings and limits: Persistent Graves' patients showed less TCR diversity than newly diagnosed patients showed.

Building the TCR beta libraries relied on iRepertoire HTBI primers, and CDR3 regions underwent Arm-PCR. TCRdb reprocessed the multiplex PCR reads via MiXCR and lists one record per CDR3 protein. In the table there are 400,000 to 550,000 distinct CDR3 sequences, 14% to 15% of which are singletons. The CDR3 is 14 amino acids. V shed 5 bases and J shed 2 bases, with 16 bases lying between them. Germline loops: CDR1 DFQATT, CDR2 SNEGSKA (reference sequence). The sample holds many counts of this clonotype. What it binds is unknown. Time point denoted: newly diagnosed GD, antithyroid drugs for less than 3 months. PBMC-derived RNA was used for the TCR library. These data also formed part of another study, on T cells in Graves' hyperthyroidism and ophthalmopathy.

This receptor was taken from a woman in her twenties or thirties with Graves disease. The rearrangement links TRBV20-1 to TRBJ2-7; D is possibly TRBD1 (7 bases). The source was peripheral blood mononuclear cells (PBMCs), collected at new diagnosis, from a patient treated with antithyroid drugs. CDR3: CSASAPRGAYEQYF. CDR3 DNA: TGCAGTGCTTCCGCTCCCAGGGGGGCCTACGAGCAGTACTTC.